The rows below give T cell receptor beta chains drawn from one sample of a study of response to subunit inactivated influenza vaccine. Each CDR3 protein gets one entry after TCRdb re-called the RT-PCR reads with MiXCR. Seen here are roughly 500,000 distinct CDR3 sequences, approximately 15% observed once, and the top ten hold less than 4%. Sample: CD4+ T cells sorted from PBMCs, taken roughly 24 months after vaccination. The receptors shown here come from a man aged 45 to 70 who received an inactivated influenza vaccine. The CDR3 runs from the conserved cysteine through the conserved F or W. The order of the fields is V gene, D gene, J gene, clone size, CDR3 DNA, CDR3 protein. The D gene is left open where the match is weak. Clone size is shown for a subset of rows, as once, few, many or a class of expanded clone.

v_call: TRBV12-3/TRBV12-4; d_call: -; j_call: TRBJ1-4; clone_size: -; cdr3_nt: TGTGCCAGCAGTTTAGCAGGGGGGGGTCTGACGGAAAAACTGTTTTTT; cdr3_aa: CASSLAGGGLTEKLFF
v_call: TRBV10-3; d_call: TRBD2; j_call: TRBJ2-1; clone_size: many; cdr3_nt: TGTGCCATCAGTGAGCCAGGACTAGTTATGGATGAGCAGTTCTTC; cdr3_aa: CAISEPGLVMDEQFF
v_call: TRBV20-1; d_call: -; j_call: TRBJ1-1; clone_size: few; cdr3_nt: TGCAGTGCAATTTTGCAGAGTTCGGGTGAAGCTTTCTTT; cdr3_aa: CSAILQSSGEAFF
v_call: TRBV12-3/TRBV12-4; d_call: -; j_call: TRBJ2-1; clone_size: -; cdr3_nt: TGTGCCTACAATGAGCAGTTCTTC; cdr3_aa: CAYNEQFF
v_call: TRBV29-1; d_call: -; j_call: TRBJ1-1; clone_size: few; cdr3_nt: TGCAGCGTTGATTTCGGGGCCTACACTGAAGCTTTCTTT; cdr3_aa: CSVDFGAYTEAFF
v_call: TRBV6-1; d_call: -; j_call: TRBJ2-2; clone_size: few; cdr3_nt: TGTGCCAGCGGGCCCGGGACACCGGGCACCGGGGAGCTGTTTTTT; cdr3_aa: CASGPGTPGTGELFF
v_call: TRBV20-1; d_call: -; j_call: TRBJ2-7; clone_size: many; cdr3_nt: TGCAGTGCTAGTTATTTTATGGTATCGGGGCTCGACGAGCAGTACTTC; cdr3_aa: CSASYFMVSGLDEQYF
v_call: TRBV3-1; d_call: -; j_call: TRBJ1-6; clone_size: -; cdr3_nt: TGTGCCTGCAGCCAAGGGGGAGGATATAATTCACCCCTCCACTTT; cdr3_aa: CACSQGGGYNSPLHF
v_call: TRBV12-3/TRBV12-4; d_call: -; j_call: TRBJ1-4; clone_size: few; cdr3_nt: TGTGCCAGCAGTTTAAGGACGGCGGGAGGAAAACTGTTTTTT; cdr3_aa: CASSLRTAGGKLFF
v_call: TRBV20-1; d_call: -; j_call: TRBJ2-5; clone_size: -; cdr3_nt: TGCAGTGCTAGAGGGGCCAGCGATTGGACCCAGTACTTC; cdr3_aa: CSARGASDWTQYF
v_call: TRBV7-2; d_call: TRBD2; j_call: TRBJ2-5; clone_size: few; cdr3_nt: TGTGCCAGCAGCTTTACTAGCGGGAGGGCCCTCCAGACCCAGTACTTC; cdr3_aa: CASSFTSGRALQTQYF
v_call: TRBV2; d_call: -; j_call: TRBJ2-2; clone_size: many; cdr3_nt: TGTGCCAGCAGCTTGGATGGTGTCGGGGAGCTGTTTTTT; cdr3_aa: CASSLDGVGELFF
v_call: TRBV12-3/TRBV12-4; d_call: TRBD2; j_call: TRBJ2-7; clone_size: many; cdr3_nt: TGTGCCAGCAGTTTACGGGTAGCGGGGGGTTTCTACGAGCAGTACTTC; cdr3_aa: CASSLRVAGGFYEQYF
v_call: TRBV3-1; d_call: -; j_call: TRBJ2-5; clone_size: -; cdr3_nt: TGTGCCAGCAGCCCAAGCGGGACAGCTCAAGAGACCCAGTACTTC; cdr3_aa: CASSPSGTAQETQYF
v_call: TRBV7-2; d_call: TRBD1; j_call: TRBJ2-7; clone_size: few; cdr3_nt: TGTGCCAGCAGCCCAACGGGACAGATCGACGAGCAGTACTTC; cdr3_aa: CASSPTGQIDEQYF
v_call: TRBV7-2; d_call: TRBD2; j_call: TRBJ2-1; clone_size: -; cdr3_nt: TGTGCCAGCACCCCGGGGAGCGGGAGGGCCAGTGAGCAGTTCTTC; cdr3_aa: CASTPGSGRASEQFF
v_call: TRBV5-1; d_call: -; j_call: TRBJ2-1; clone_size: many; cdr3_nt: TGCGCCAGCAGCTTGTCCGCCGGGACTCGTTACAATGAGCAGTTCTTC; cdr3_aa: CASSLSAGTRYNEQFF
v_call: TRBV10-3; d_call: -; j_call: TRBJ1-5; clone_size: many; cdr3_nt: TGTGCCATCAGTGAGTCTTACAGGGACAATCAGCCCCAGCATTTT; cdr3_aa: CAISESYRDNQPQHF
v_call: TRBV20-1; d_call: TRBD1; j_call: TRBJ2-5; clone_size: few; cdr3_nt: TGCAGTGCGAGGACAGGGGATGAGACCCAGTACTTC; cdr3_aa: CSARTGDETQYF
v_call: TRBV11-2; d_call: TRBD2; j_call: TRBJ2-5; clone_size: -; cdr3_nt: TGTGCCAGCAGCTTAACTTGGGGCGGGGGGCAAGAGACCCAGTACTTC; cdr3_aa: CASSLTWGGGQETQYF
v_call: TRBV20-1; d_call: TRBD2; j_call: TRBJ2-3; clone_size: -; cdr3_nt: TGCAGTGCTAGAAGAGCGGGGAGCACAGATACGCAGTATTTT; cdr3_aa: CSARRAGSTDTQYF
v_call: TRBV18; d_call: -; j_call: TRBJ2-2; clone_size: -; cdr3_nt: TGTGCCAGCTCACTCACAGGTCTCGGCGGGGAGCTGTTTTTT; cdr3_aa: CASSLTGLGGELFF